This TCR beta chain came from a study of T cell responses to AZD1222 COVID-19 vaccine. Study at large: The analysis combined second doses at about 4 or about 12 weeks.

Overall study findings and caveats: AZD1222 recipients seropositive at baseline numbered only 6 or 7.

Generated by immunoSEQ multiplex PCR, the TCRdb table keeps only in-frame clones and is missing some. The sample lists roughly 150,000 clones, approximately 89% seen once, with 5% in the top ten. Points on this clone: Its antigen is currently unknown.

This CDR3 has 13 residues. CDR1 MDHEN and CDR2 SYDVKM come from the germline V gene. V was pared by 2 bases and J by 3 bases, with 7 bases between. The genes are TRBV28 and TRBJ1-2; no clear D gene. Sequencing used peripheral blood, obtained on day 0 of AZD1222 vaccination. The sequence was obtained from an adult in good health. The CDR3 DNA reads TGTGCCAGCAGTTTAAAGGTTGACTATGGCTACACCTTC. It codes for CASSLKVDYGYTF.